The sequence of this T cell receptor beta chain was determined in a study of blood T cells in healthy people across ages. The second PCR ran roughly 7 to 12 cycles with a sample-barcoded 5' primer and J-beta primers. TCRdb itself ran the 5' RACE reads through MiXCR, one entry per CDR3 protein. The sample yields fewer than 2 million distinct CDR3 sequences, 30% to 40% seen once. V was trimmed by 7 bases and J by 3 bases, leaving 13 bases between them. The CDR3 contains 13 residues. Findings and limits, study-wide: Naive T cell percentage and TCR beta diversity correlated strongly. Per million T cells, TCR beta diversity dropped roughly linearly as age increased. Shifts in expanded clonotypes may have been confounded by donor CMV status, which was unknown.

On this clonotype: Its cognate antigen is unknown.

The chain joins TRBV12-3 or TRBV12-4 to TRBJ2-7, with D hard to call. Sample: blood. This receptor was taken from a human donor in good health. Here the CDR3 DNA reads TGTGCCAGCACCTCCGGAGCAGGCTACGAGCAGTACTTC. Translating gives CASTSGAGYEQYF.